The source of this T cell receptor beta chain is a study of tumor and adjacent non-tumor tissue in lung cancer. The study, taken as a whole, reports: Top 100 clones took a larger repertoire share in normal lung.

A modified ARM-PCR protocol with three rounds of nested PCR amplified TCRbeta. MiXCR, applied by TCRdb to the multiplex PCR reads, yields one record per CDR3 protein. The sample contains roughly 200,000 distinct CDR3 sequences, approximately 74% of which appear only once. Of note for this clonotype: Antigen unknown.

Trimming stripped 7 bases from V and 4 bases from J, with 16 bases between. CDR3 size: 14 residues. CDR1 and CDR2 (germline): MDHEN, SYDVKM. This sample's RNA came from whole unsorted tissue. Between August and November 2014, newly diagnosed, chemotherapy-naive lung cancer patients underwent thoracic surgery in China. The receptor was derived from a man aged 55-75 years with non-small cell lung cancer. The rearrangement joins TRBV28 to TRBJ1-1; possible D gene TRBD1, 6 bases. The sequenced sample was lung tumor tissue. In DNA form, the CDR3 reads TGTGCCAGCACCACGGCAGGGGTTGGCACTGAAGCTTTCTTT. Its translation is CASTTAGVGTEAFF.